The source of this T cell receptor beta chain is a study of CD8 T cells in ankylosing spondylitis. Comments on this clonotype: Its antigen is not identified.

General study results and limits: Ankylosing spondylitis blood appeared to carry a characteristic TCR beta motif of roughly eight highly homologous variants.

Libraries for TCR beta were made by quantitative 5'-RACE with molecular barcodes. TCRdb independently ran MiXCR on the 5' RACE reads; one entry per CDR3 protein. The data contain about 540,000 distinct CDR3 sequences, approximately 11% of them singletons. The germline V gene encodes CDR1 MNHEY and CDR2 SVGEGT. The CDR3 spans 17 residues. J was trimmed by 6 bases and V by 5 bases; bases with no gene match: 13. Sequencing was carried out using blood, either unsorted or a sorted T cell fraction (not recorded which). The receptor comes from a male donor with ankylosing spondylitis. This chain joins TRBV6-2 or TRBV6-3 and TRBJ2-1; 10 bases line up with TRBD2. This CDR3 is CASSPITYASGSNEQFF. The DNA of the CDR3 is TGTGCCAGCAGTCCTATTACATATGCTAGCGGGAGCAATGAGCAGTTCTTC.